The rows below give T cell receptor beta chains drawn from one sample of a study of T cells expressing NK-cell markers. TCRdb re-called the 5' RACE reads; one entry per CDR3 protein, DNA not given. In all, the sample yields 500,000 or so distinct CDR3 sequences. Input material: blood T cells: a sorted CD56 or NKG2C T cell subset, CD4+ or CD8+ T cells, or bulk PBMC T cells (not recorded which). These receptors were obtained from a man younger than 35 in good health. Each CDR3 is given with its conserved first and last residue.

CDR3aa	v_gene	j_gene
CASSSHTLTLSYEQYF	TRBV6-5	TRBJ2-7
CASSLGARSPLHF	TRBV12-3/TRBV12-4	TRBJ1-6
CAISESRDPSTDTQYF	TRBV10-3	TRBJ2-3
CATSRGTSGRGWETQYF	TRBV15	TRBJ2-5
CAISEAGVQNEQFF	TRBV10-3	TRBJ2-1
CASSSSIQPQHF	TRBV6-2/TRBV6-3	TRBJ1-5
CASSQGPHAGELFF	TRBV19	TRBJ2-2
CASRPADQSSSYEQYF	TRBV28	TRBJ2-7
CASSPRTRGGTDTQYF	TRBV5-1	TRBJ2-3
CASSLGQGAVSYNEQFF	TRBV12-3/TRBV12-4	TRBJ2-1
CASSLAETGEDEKLFF	TRBV12-3/TRBV12-4	TRBJ1-4
CSVIDGTQWAQYF	TRBV29-1	TRBJ2-3
CASSPRDRDSYNEQFF	TRBV4-3	TRBJ2-1
CASSLGGVTDTQYF	TRBV5-1	TRBJ2-3
CAISGGASYYNEQFF	TRBV10-3	TRBJ2-1